Sequencing of this TCR beta chain was carried out in a study of beta chain features in type 1 diabetes. Once sorted, every population was more than 95% pure. Turning to this clone: Its specificity is not known.

Findings and caveats of the study: Because the template was cDNA, high-expressing cells might be over-represented.

Trimming shortened V by 4 bases and J by 4 bases, and 11 bases separated the two germline ends. This CDR3 contains 14 residues. Per germline, CDR1 SGHDN and CDR2 FVKESK. The isolated RNA, all of it, was reverse transcribed, so expressed TCRB transcripts were what got sequenced. Clones were read by immunoSEQ multiplex PCR, and TCRdb kept only the in-frame ones, dropping some. The table has 400,000 to 550,000 clones, around 10% seen once. This sequence joins TRBV14 and TRBJ1-5; D is ambiguous. Material: naive CD4+ T cells from blood. This clonotype originated in a woman aged 18-30 years in good health. This CDR3 is CASSPLGQNQPQHF. DNA for the CDR3: TGTGCCAGCAGCCCCCTTGGTCAAAATCAGCCCCAGCATTTT.